This TCR beta chain was retrieved from a study of blood T cell repertoires in COVID-19. Study information: Sources were T cells, B-cell-depleted T cells, or PBMCs; the material itself was cDNA or gDNA.

Participant reports of clinical history set cohort assignment. The ends were cut back, 0 bases at V and 5 bases at J, with 7 bases in the middle. Germline loops: CDR1 GTSNPN, CDR2 SVGIG (reference sequence). CDR3 length: 12 amino acids. Original methodology: Amplification of reference gene primers provided the estimated nucleated cell counts. The repertoire was sequenced with immunoSEQ multiplex PCR; TCRdb's copy has only in-frame clones and lacks some. The V and J calls and the clone size are those of that table, but D and trimming were determined from the DNA. The sample carries 250,000 to 350,000 clones, roughly 87% recorded once.

The TCR was taken from a woman younger than 45 who had recovered from COVID-19. This rearrangement joins TRBV30 to TRBJ2-5; no clear D gene. The source material was PBMCs or T cells enriched from blood (not recorded which). CDR3 protein: CAWSVLHETQYF. DNA for the CDR3: TGTGCCTGGAGTGTACTCCATGAGACCCAGTACTTC. Using reference TRBV30 and TRBJ2-5 for the parts outside the CDR3, the full variable domain is SQTIHQWPATLVQPVGSPLSLECTVEGTSNPNLYWYRQAAGRGLQLLFYSVGIGQISSEVPQNLSASRPQDRQFILSSKKLLLSDSGFYLCAWSVLHETQYFGPGTRLLVL.